Following are 15 T cell receptor beta chains from one sample sequenced in a study of cytomegalovirus exposure and HLA in healthy donors. Only in-frame clones appear in the TCRdb table, and some are missing; sequencing was by immunoSEQ multiplex PCR. The sample lists some 250,000 clones, around 89% occurring once. The sample comprised PBMCs. All receptors come from a woman aged 18-30 years in good health and CMV-seronegative.

The chain recombines TRBV11-2 with TRBJ2-5, with unresolved D. V shed 4 bases and J shed 3 bases, with 15 bases lying between them. Germline CDR1 is SGHAT and CDR2 is FQNNGV. The CDR3 contains 15 residues. The CDR3, as DNA: TGTGCCAGCAGCTCCCCACTAAAACGGGAAGAGACCCAGTACTTC. It specifies CASSSPLKREETQYF.

This chain links TRBV7-2 with TRBJ1-2, with D perhaps TRBD1 (5 bases). From germline, CDR1 is SGHTA and CDR2 FQGNSA. The V gene lost 11 bases and the J gene lost 3 bases, with 10 bases spanning the gap. This CDR3 is 11 amino acids long. The CDR3 bases are TGTGCCGTCAGGGTTTACTATGGCTACACCTTC. Translation gives CAVRVYYGYTF.

This chain connects TRBV4-1 to TRBJ2-2, with 10 bases lining up with TRBD1. Germline lookup yields CDR1 MGHRA and CDR2 YSYEKL. V was clipped by 1 base and J by 3 bases; unmatched bases: 2. The CDR3 contains 16 residues. In DNA, the CDR3 is TGCGCCAGCAGCCAAGTAGGGACAGGGGACACCGGGGAGCTGTTTTTT. Residues: CASSQVGTGDTGELFF.

This clone has only one observation. V gene TRBV10-3 combines with J gene TRBJ2-1, with D tentatively TRBD2 (5 bases). Looked up from germline, CDR1 is ENHRY and CDR2 is SYGVKD. Trimming took off 10 bases at V and 7 bases at J, with 20 bases between the two ends. The CDR3 has 14 residues. The CDR3: CATLPEGPRNEQFF. The CDR3 DNA reads as TGTGCCACCCTCCCTGAGGGCCCCCGAAATGAGCAGTTCTTC.

In its sample, this clone was seen a few times. Here the CDR3 DNA reads TGCGCCAGCAGCAACACAGGGTTGAGCACTGAAGCTTTCTTT. Encoded protein: CASSNTGLSTEAFF. The chain joins TRBV5-1 to TRBJ1-1; weak D call: TRBD1 (6 bases). Trimming took off 4 bases at V and 4 bases at J, with 14 bases between the two ends. Germline CDR1 and CDR2: SGHRS and YFSETQ. CDR3 length: 14 amino acids.

The chain couples TRBV9 to TRBJ2-3; possible D gene TRBD2, 7 bases. The CDR3 is 14 amino acids. Trimming shortened V by 0 bases and J by 8 bases, and 13 bases separated the two germline ends. The V gene's germline CDR1 is SGDLS and CDR2 YYNGEE. The CDR3 loop is CASSVDQGRGTQYF. CDR3 DNA: TGTGCCAGCAGCGTAGATCAGGGGAGGGGTACGCAGTATTTT.

The genes are TRBV7-9 and TRBJ1-2; 8 nucleotides align to TRBD1. V was clipped by 3 bases and J by 8 bases; unmatched bases: 11. From germline, CDR1 is SEHNR and CDR2 FQNEAQ (reference sequence). The CDR3 runs to 15 residues. CDR3: CASSFPSGGAFGYTF. As DNA, the CDR3 is TGTGCCAGCAGCTTTCCGTCAGGGGGCGCTTTCGGCTACACCTTC.

The rearrangement links TRBV7-2 to TRBJ1-2; D gene unclear. The V gene's germline CDR1 is SGHTA and CDR2 FQGNSA. The ends were cut back, 5 bases at V and 1 base at J, with 11 bases in the middle. This CDR3 has 14 residues. CDR3 sequence reads: CASSRATFNYGYTF. CDR3 nucleotide sequence: TGTGCCAGCAGCCGAGCTACCTTTAACTATGGCTACACCTTC.

The chain couples TRBV2 to TRBJ2-1; D is perhaps TRBD2 (7 bases). The V end was cut by 7 bases, the J end by 3 bases, with 19 bases between. The germline gives CDR1 SNHLY, CDR2 FYNNEI. This CDR3 has 16 residues. The CDR3 DNA reads as TGTGCCAGCACCCTTGAGGGGGGGCTGATCTACAATGAGCAGTTCTTC. It yields the protein CASTLEGGLIYNEQFF.

Regarding this clone: Compared with germline, one end of the junction differs, possibly owing to a read error. The chain joins TRBV25-1 to TRBJ2-3, with 7 bases matching TRBD1. The CDR3 extends over 15 amino acids. The germline gives CDR1 MGHDK, CDR2 SYGVNS. The CDR3 nucleotides read TGTGCCAGCAATGAATTGGGACAGAGCACAGATACGCAGTATTTT. Amino acid sequence: CASNELGQSTDTQYF.

The chain carries TRBV2 and TRBJ2-1, with D tentatively TRBD2 (7 bases). The CDR3 length is 15 residues. CDR1 is SNHLY, CDR2 FYNNEI, per germline. The V end lost 2 bases, the J end lost 8 bases, and 16 bases lay between the germline ends. The CDR3 loop is CASSEQGGGFYEQFF. CDR3 DNA: TGTGCCAGCAGTGAACAGGGAGGGGGTTTCTATGAGCAGTTCTTC.

The chain recombines TRBV7-9 with TRBJ1-2, with TRBD1 matching over 10 bases. CDR1 and CDR2 (germline): SEHNR, FQNEAQ (reference sequence). There are 15 residues in the CDR3. Losses at the gene ends were 1 base for V and 7 bases for J; bases not matched to a gene: 6. The chain's CDR3 is CASSLVGQGFSGYTF. DNA of the CDR3: TGTGCCAGCAGCTTAGTGGGACAGGGGTTCTCTGGCTACACCTTC.

V gene TRBV5-4 combines with J gene TRBJ2-1, with 8 bases aligning to TRBD2. Germline loops: CDR1 SGHNT, CDR2 YYREEE (reference sequence). V gave up 4 bases and J gave up 6 bases; unmatched junction bases: 3. CDR3 size: 13 residues. The CDR3 bases are TGTGCCAGCAGCCGGACTAGCTCCAATGAGCAGTTCTTC. It encodes CASSRTSSNEQFF. Using reference TRBV5-4 and TRBJ2-1 for the parts outside the CDR3, the full variable domain is ETGVTQSPTHLIKTRGQQVTLRCSSQSGHNTVSWYQQALGQGPQFIFQYYREEENGRGNFPPRFSGLQFPNYSSELNVNALELDDSALYLCASSRTSSNEQFFGPGTRLTVL.

This chain links TRBV7-2 with TRBJ1-5; unclear D gene. Trimming took 0 bases from V and 3 from J, leaving 9 bases between them. Germline V gene data show CDR1 as SGHTA and CDR2 as FQGNSA. The CDR3 is 15 residues long. The CDR3 coding sequence is TGTGCCAGCAGCTTAGCCCCGGGTAACAATCAGCCCCAGCATTTT. Its translation is CASSLAPGNNQPQHF.

This chain uses TRBV4-3 with TRBJ1-2; D perhaps matches TRBD1 (5 bases). The germline V and J ends were trimmed by 4 bases and 4 bases, with 10 bases remaining between them. Per germline, CDR1 LGHNA and CDR2 YSLEER. The CDR3 is 13 amino acids. CDR3 nucleotides: TGCGCCAGCAGCCTAGGGGTTTCCTATGGCTACACCTTC. Residues: CASSLGVSYGYTF.